The rows below give T cell receptor beta chains drawn from one sample of a study of vaccination effects on CD4 cells after COVID-19. Only in-frame clones appear in the TCRdb table, and some are missing; sequencing was by immunoSEQ multiplex PCR. The table records about 76,000 clones, 60% to 80% of them present only once. The antigens for these receptors are not known. The sequencing used CD4+ T cells from PBMCs cultured without peptide, collected before COVID-19 vaccination. These receptors were obtained from a human donor who received a COVID-19 vaccine. Both conserved end residues are part of each CDR3. The D gene is left open where the match is weak. Only part of the rows carry a size: once, few, many, or a class if the clone is expanded.

D	size	V	J	DNA	CDR3
TRBD1	.	TRBV5-1	TRBJ1-2	TGCGCCAGCAGCTTGCAGGGGGTGAGGGGCTACACCTTC	CASSLQGVRGYTF
.	.	TRBV6-1	TRBJ1-5	TGTGCCAGCAGTGAAGTTACAGGCCGGGGGCCCCAGCATTTT	CASSEVTGRGPQHF
TRBD1	.	TRBV19	TRBJ2-1	TGTGCCAGTAAGGGGTCCGGACAGGCCACCTACAATGAGCAGTTCTTC	CASKGSGQATYNEQFF
.	once	TRBV2	TRBJ2-4	TGTGCCAGCGGTGACAGGTCGTTTGACATTCAGTACTTC	CASGDRSFDIQYF
.	.	TRBV4-1	TRBJ1-4	TGCGCCAGCAGCCAGAGCACCCCTAATGAAAAACTGTTTTTT	CASSQSTPNEKLFF
.	.	TRBV6-5	TRBJ1-2	TGTGCCAGCACGCCAGGGAAATATGGCTACACCTTC	CASTPGKYGYTF
.	.	TRBV5-4	TRBJ1-6	TGTGCCAGCAGCTTGGGACAGAGGTCCTATAATTCACCCCTCCACTTT	CASSLGQRSYNSPLHF
TRBD1	.	TRBV7-2	TRBJ1-1	TGTGCCAGCGGAATGACAGGGGGTTGGACTGAAGCTTTCTTT	CASGMTGGWTEAFF
TRBD2	.	TRBV5-1	TRBJ2-1	TGCGCCAGCAGTCCACGAGCGCGGGAGGGTGAGCAGTTCTTC	CASSPRAREGEQFF
.	few	TRBV4-1	TRBJ1-4	TGCGCCAGCAGCCAAGACCTTCGACAAAAACTGTTTTTT	CASSQDLRQKLFF
.	.	TRBV10-3	TRBJ1-4	TGTGCCATCAGTGAGTCTGAAGTCAATGAAAAACTGTTTTTT	CAISESEVNEKLFF